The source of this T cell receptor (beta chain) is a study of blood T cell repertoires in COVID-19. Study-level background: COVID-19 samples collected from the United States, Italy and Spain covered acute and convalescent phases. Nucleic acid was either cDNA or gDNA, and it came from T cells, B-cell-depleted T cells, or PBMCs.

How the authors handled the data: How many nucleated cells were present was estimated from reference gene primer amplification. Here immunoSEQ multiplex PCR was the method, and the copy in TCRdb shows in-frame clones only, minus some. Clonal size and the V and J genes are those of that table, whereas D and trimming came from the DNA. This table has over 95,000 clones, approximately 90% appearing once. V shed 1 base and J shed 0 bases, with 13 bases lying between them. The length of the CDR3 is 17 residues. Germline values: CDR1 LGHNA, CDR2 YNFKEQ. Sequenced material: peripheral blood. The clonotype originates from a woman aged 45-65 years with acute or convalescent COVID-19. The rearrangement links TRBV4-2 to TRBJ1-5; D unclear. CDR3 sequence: CASSQGNEGGSNQPQHF. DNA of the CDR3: TGTGCCAGCAGCCAAGGGAATGAAGGAGGTAGCAATCAGCCCCAGCATTTT.